Listed here are 15 T cell receptor beta chains from one sample, sequenced in a study of Graves' ophthalmopathy and Graves' hyperthyroidism. Beta-chain TCR CDR3 regions were amplified from RNA transcripts. HTBI primers were used in a first-round RT-PCR, which preceded a second-round multiplex PCR. A single record per CDR3 protein comes from TCRdb applying MiXCR to the multiplex PCR reads. The profile covers about 1.2 million distinct CDR3 sequences, with about two fifths appearing a single time and around 10% taken by the ten largest. Sequenced input: peripheral blood or thyroid tissue (not recorded which). The receptor set was obtained from an adult man with Graves' hyperthyroidism.

This clonotype was recorded many times. The chain has TRBV14 and TRBJ2-7, with 11 positions matching TRBD2. The ends lost 6 bases at V and 1 base at J; junction bases unmatched: 2. The CDR3 runs 14 residues. Germline loops: CDR1 SGHDN, CDR2 FVKESK. The CDR3 reads CASRLAGESYEQYF. The CDR3, as DNA: TGTGCCAGCAGACTAGCGGGGGAATCCTACGAGCAGTACTTC.

This clonotype was seen a few times. This sequence joins TRBV9 and TRBJ2-5; D not certain. In germline, CDR1 is SGDLS, CDR2 YYNGEE. The CDR3 extends over 13 amino acids. V was pared by 0 bases and J by 5 bases, with 8 bases between. CDR3 bases: TGTGCCAGCAGCGTAGCCCCAAGTGAGACCCAGTACTTC. It encodes CASSVAPSETQYF.

The rearrangement uses TRBV7-2 and TRBJ2-7; D is possibly TRBD2 (5 bases). Trimming took off 6 bases at V and 0 bases at J, with 21 bases between the two ends. The CDR3 consists of 17 residues. The germline V gene encodes CDR1 SGHTA and CDR2 FQGNSA. The chain's CDR3 is CASSRGVVGDSSYEQYF. The CDR3 DNA is TGTGCCAGCAGTCGAGGCGTAGTCGGGGATTCCTCCTACGAGCAGTACTTC.

The chain joins TRBV9 to TRBJ2-5; perhaps TRBD1 as D (6 bases). From germline, CDR1 is SGDLS and CDR2 YYNGEE. V was clipped by 3 bases and J by 4 bases, with 16 bases between them. The CDR3 totals 15 residues. The CDR3 sequence: CASSGEQGLGETQYF. The CDR3, as DNA: TGTGCCAGCAGCGGAGAACAGGGCCTGGGAGAGACCCAGTACTTC.

The table lists this clonotype with a count of one. The chain links TRBV7-9 to TRBJ2-2, with D perhaps given as TRBD1 or TRBD2 (5 bases each). V was trimmed by 2 bases and J by 8 bases, leaving 18 bases between them. In germline, CDR1 is SEHNR, CDR2 FQNEAQ (reference sequence). CDR3 length equals 16 residues. The CDR3 nucleotides read TGTGCCAGCAGCTTAACTCCGGGTCAGGGAGTGGGGGAGCTGTTTTTT. It specifies CASSLTPGQGVGELFF.

Comments on this clonotype: A much more abundant neighbour one base away suggests this may be a read error. V gene TRBV11-2 combines with J gene TRBJ2-7; a possible D gene is TRBD1 (6 bases). Trimming removed 1 base from V and 5 bases from J, with 15 bases in between. CDR3 length: 15 residues. Germline CDR1 and CDR2: SGHAT and FQNNGV. CDR3 bases: TGTGCCAGCAGCTTAGCCTCAGGGGAAGGGCACGAGCAGTACTTC. Translating it yields CASSLASGEGHEQYF.

This clonotype was seen at least ten times. The chain joins TRBV10-3 to TRBJ1-2, with 8 bases identical to TRBD1. From germline, CDR1 is ENHRY and CDR2 SYGVKD. The V segment lost 11 bases and the J segment 4 bases; nucleotides outside the gene matches: 9. CDR3 size: 13 residues. CDR3 sequence (DNA): TGTGCCGTGGAACCCGGACAGGGCTATGGCTACACCTTC. Translated, it gives CAVEPGQGYGYTF.

Many counts were recorded for this clonotype. The chain is built from TRBV24-1 and TRBJ1-1; D possibly corresponds to TRBD1 (6 bases). CDR3 length: 13 residues. With 9 bases removed from V and 4 bases from J, the gap between germline ends came to 14 bases. In germline, CDR1 is KGHDR, CDR2 SFDVKD. The CDR3: CATPTGRCTEAFF. Written as DNA, the CDR3 is TGTGCCACCCCGACAGGCCGCTGCACTGAAGCTTTCTTT.

This clonotype has only a few counts. A read error is possible here, since a much larger clone lies one base away. V is TRBV7-2 and J is TRBJ2-7, with unresolved D. The CDR3 extends over 12 amino acids. CDR1 is SGHTA, CDR2 FQGNSA, per germline. The CDR3 bases are TGTGCCGGCAGCCGACGTTTTTACGAGCAGTACTTC. Protein sequence: CAGSRRFYEQYF.

This clonotype was seen a handful of times. V gene TRBV6-7 combines with J gene TRBJ2-2; D is possibly TRBD2 (7 bases). TRBV6-7 is an ORF, with its function uncertain. The CDR3 extends over 18 amino acids. V was cut by 10 bases and J by 0 bases, with 24 bases left in between. The CDR3 nucleotides are TGTGCCACCACGGGGGGCACCTCTGACTTCTCGAACACCGGGGAGCTGTTTTTT. Residues: CATTGGTSDFSNTGELFF.

This clonotype has just one count. The chain has TRBV10-3 and TRBJ2-5, with D tentatively TRBD2 (6 bases). The CDR3 has 14 amino acids. The germline V gene has CDR1 ENHRY and CDR2 SYGVKD. V lost 3 bases, J lost 4 bases, and 12 bases lay in between. CDR3 DNA sequence: TGTGCCATCAGTGAAGAGGGAGGAAGAGAGACCCAGTACTTC. This translates into CAISEEGGRETQYF.

The genes are TRBV6-1 and TRBJ2-7, with 9 positions matching TRBD1. The CDR3 is made up of 15 amino acids. Per germline, CDR1 MNHNS and CDR2 SASEGT. Trimming cost V 4 bases and J 6 bases; bases outside gene matches: 10. CDR3 nucleotides: TGTGCCAGCAGTGTCCAGACAGGGGGGTCCCTCGAGCAGTACTTC. Translating gives CASSVQTGGSLEQYF.

This clonotype has more than one count but fewer than ten. This may come from a read error, since a much larger clone is one base off. The CDR3 bases are TGTGCCAGCAGCGCGGACGGGAATCAGCCCCAGCATTTT. Translating it yields CASSADGNQPQHF. The chain is built from TRBV9 and TRBJ1-5; D not certain. The germline CDR1 and CDR2 sequences are SGDLS and YYNGEE. The CDR3 has 13 amino acids. V lost 3 bases and J 4 bases, leaving 8 bases between the germline ends.

The J gene is TRBJ2-2, the V gene TRBV2; tentatively, D is TRBD2 (6 bases). V was shortened by 7 bases and J by 8 bases, with 14 bases between the two germline ends. This CDR3 has 13 residues. The germline V gene encodes CDR1 SNHLY and CDR2 FYNNEI. The CDR3 sequence is CASTLGLPGELFF. Here the CDR3 DNA reads TGTGCCAGCACCCTTGGACTACCGGGGGAGCTGTTTTTT.

The chain recombines TRBV7-9 with TRBJ1-5; TRBD1 might be the D (6 bases). There are 16 residues in the CDR3. Trimming removed 3 bases from V and 3 bases from J, with 15 bases in between. CDR1 is SEHNR and CDR2 is FQNEAQ in the germline V gene (reference sequence). The CDR3 is CASSLGQAGNNQPQHF. The CDR3, as DNA: TGTGCCAGCAGCTTGGGACAAGCTGGAAACAATCAGCCCCAGCATTTT.